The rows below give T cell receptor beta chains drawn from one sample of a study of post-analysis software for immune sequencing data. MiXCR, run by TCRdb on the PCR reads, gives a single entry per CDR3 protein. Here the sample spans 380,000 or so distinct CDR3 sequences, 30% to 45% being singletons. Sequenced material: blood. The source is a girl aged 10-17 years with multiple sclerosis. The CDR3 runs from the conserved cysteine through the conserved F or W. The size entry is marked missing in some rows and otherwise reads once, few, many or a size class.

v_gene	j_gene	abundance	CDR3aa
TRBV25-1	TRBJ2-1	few	CASSDEYYNEQFF
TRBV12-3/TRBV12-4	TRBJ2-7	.	CASSLTGMSSYEQYF
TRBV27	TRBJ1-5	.	CASSRASSNQPQHF
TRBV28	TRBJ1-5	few	CASRLPSVGQPQHF
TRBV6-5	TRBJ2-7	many	CASSYSRSIGEQYF
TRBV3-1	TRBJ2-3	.	CASSQDYAGGHPDTQYF
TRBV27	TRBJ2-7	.	CASSPTSAYEQYF
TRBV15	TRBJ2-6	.	CATSSTHRAGANVLTF
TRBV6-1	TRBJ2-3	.	CASNASGGAKDTQYF
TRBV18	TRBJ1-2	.	CASSSGSAIDGYTF
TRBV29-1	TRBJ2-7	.	CSVVGGRKGYEQYF
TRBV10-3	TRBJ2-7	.	CAISEEWGLSYEQYF
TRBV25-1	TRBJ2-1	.	CASSILGATYNEQFF
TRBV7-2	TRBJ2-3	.	CASSHPGQGGSTDTQYF
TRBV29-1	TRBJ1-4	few	CSVTTGRGEKLFF
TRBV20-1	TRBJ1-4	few	CSASRERQEKRFF
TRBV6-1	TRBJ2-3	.	CASTNSRGDTQYF
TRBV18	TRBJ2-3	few	CASSLTTALSGGIADTQYF
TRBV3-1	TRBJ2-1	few	CASSQEVDHGDEQFF
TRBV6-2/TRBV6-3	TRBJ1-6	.	CASSYPPGQGNSPLHF
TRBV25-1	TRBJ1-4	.	CASRSRVPEKLFF
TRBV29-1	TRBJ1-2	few	CSVVKGQSNYGYTF
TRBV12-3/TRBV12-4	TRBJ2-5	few	CASSLLEGEHQETQYF
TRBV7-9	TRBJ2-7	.	CASSLQYSYEQYF
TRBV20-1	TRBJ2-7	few	CSALESPAGYEQYF
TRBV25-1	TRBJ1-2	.	CASSAQGPLIHGHTF
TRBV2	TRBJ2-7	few	CASSIHGEQYF
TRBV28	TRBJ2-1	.	CASNWAGAYNEQFF
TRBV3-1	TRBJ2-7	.	CASSQEGGVDEQYF
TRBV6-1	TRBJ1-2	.	CASGQGGDGYTF
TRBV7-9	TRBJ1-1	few	CASSSRGTGVTEAFF
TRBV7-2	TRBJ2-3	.	CASSLRPLAGSTDTQYF
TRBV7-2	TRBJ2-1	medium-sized	CASSHGLAGVNEQFF
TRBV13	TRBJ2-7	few	CASSPRRLNPYEQYF
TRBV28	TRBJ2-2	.	CASRFYRGPGELFF
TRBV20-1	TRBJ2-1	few	CSARGTSGGSSYNEQFF
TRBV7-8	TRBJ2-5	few	CASSTGPAVQETQYF
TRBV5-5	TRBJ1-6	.	CASSGQTGPILNSPLHF
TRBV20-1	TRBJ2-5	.	CSARRRAIQETQYF
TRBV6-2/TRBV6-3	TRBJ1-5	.	CASSYRGSGLNQPQHF
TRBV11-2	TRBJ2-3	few	CASSLDLQGEDTQYF
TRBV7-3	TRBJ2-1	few	CASSTGQGPYNEQFF
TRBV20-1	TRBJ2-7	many	CSASQASGYEQYF
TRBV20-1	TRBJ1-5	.	CSARDGGRGRWNQPQHF
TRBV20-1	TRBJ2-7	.	CSARARGNEQYF
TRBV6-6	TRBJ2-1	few	CASTTRGGAYNEQFF
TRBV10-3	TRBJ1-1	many	CAISRLEGTEAFF
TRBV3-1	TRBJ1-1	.	CASSQEVRDWDTEAFF
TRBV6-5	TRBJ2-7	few	CASRPGGVIPYEQYF